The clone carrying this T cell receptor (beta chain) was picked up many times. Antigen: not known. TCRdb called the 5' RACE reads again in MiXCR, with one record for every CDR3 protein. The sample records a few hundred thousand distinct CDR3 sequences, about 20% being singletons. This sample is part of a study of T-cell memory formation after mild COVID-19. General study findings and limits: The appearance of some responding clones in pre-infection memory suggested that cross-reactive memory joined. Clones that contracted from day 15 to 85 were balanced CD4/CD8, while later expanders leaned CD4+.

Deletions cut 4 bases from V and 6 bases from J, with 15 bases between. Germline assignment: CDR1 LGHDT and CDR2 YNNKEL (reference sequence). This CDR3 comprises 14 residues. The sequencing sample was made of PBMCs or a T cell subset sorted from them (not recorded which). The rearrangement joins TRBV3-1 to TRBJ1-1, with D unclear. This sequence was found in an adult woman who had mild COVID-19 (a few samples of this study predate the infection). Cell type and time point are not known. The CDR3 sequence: CASSLRPGDPEAFF. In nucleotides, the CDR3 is TGTGCCAGCAGCCTCCGACCGGGAGACCCTGAAGCTTTCTTT.